This T cell receptor beta chain was documented in a study of blood T cell repertoires in COVID-19. Background on the study: From the United States, Italy and Spain came samples of acute and convalescent COVID-19. In each case, the material was cDNA or gDNA derived from T cells, B-cell-depleted T cells, or PBMCs.

In germline, CDR1 is SEHNR, CDR2 FQNEAQ (reference sequence). CDR3 length equals 17 residues. The V segment lost 2 bases and the J segment 1 base; nucleotides outside the gene matches: 9. Seattle enrolled patients during active infection and tracked them longitudinally. Sequenced by immunoSEQ multiplex PCR; TCRdb stores in-frame clones only, minus some. The table includes 300,000 to 450,000 clones, roughly 90% detected once. This TCR derives from a woman between 25 and 40 years old with COVID-19, enrolled during active disease. Sample: peripheral blood. The gene calls are TRBV7-9 and TRBJ1-1, with 8 nucleotides matching TRBD1. CDR3 sequence (DNA): TGTGCCAGCAGCTTAACAAACAGGGGGAAAAAGAACACTGAAGCTTTCTTT. It yields the protein CASSLTNRGKKNTEAFF.